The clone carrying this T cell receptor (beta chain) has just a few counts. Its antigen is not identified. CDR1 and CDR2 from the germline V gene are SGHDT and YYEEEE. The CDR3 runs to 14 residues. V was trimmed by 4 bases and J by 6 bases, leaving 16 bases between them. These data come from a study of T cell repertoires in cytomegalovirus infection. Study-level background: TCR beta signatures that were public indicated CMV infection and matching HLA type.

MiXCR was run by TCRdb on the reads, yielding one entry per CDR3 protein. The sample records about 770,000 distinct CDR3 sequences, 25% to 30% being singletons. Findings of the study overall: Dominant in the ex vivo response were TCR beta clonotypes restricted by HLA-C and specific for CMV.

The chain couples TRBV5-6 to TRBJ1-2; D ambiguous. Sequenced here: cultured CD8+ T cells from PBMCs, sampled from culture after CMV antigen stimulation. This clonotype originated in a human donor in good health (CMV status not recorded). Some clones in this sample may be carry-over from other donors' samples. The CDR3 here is CASSVILVSNGYTF. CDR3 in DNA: TGTGCCAGCAGCGTTATCCTTGTTTCCAATGGCTACACCTTC. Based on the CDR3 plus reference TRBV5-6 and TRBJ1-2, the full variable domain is DAGVTQSPTHLIKTRGQQVTLRCSPKSGHDTVSWYQQALGQGPQFIFQYYEEEERQRGNFPDRFSGHQFPNYSSELNVNALLLGDSALYLCASSVILVSNGYTFGSGTRLTVV.